The next 18 T cell receptor beta chains were all read from a single sample in a study of shared clonotypes between healthy human individuals. Sequencing was performed with immunoSEQ multiplex PCR; in TCRdb, only in-frame clones are kept and a portion is missing. The sample lists approximately 2,300,000 clones; 85% to 95% were seen once. Sequencing used naive CD4+ T cells from PBMCs. This sample's subset: CD45RA+ positively selected. The receptors derive from a man younger than 35 in good health. Some clones in this sample may be carry-over from other donors' samples.

The CDR3 coding sequence is TGTGCCAGCAGTACCGGGGTCCTACGAGGCGATGAGCAGTTCTTC. It yields the protein CASSTGVLRGDEQFF. V usage is TRBV6-1 and J usage is TRBJ2-1; perhaps TRBD2 as D (5 bases). Germline-derived CDR1 and CDR2 are MNHNS and SASEGT. The CDR3 is 15 amino acids. The germline V and J ends were trimmed by 5 bases and 8 bases, with 19 bases remaining between them.

DNA of the CDR3: TGCGCCAGCAGCCAAGCCGCGACCGAGTTACAGTACTTC. Its protein product is CASSQAATELQYF. The V call is TRBV4-1, the J call TRBJ2-7; D unresolved. The V end was cut by 1 base, the J end by 10 bases, with 14 bases between. Germline V gene data show CDR1 as MGHRA and CDR2 as YSYEKL. The CDR3 has 13 residues.

Comment on this clone: This sample includes further DNA sequences coding for the same CDR3. The rearrangement joins TRBV5-4 to TRBJ2-1, with D perhaps TRBD1 (5 bases). In germline, CDR1 is SGHNT, CDR2 YYREEE (reference sequence). The CDR3 is 15 amino acids. V was clipped by 0 bases and J by 4 bases, with 11 bases between them. The CDR3 nucleotides are TGTGCCAGCAGCTTGGCGGCAGGGCTTTACAATGAGCAGTTCTTC. This translates into CASSLAAGLYNEQFF.

The CDR3, as DNA: TGTGCCAGCTCACCAAACGAAGAGGGTGGCTACACCTTC. It codes for CASSPNEEGGYTF. The rearrangement links TRBV18 to TRBJ1-2, with D hard to call. Germline assignment: CDR1 KGHSH and CDR2 LQKENI. V lost 2 bases, J lost 7 bases, and 11 bases lay in between. The CDR3 consists of 13 residues. Complete variable domain (other parts from reference TRBV18 and TRBJ1-2): NAGVMQNPRHLVRRRGQEARLRCSPMKGHSHVYWYRQLPEEGLKFMVYLQKENIIDESGMPKERFSAEFPKEGPSILRIQQVVRGDSAAYFCASSPNEEGGYTFGSGTRLTVV.

DNA for the CDR3: TGTGCCAGCAGCTTAGGGAGGGAGGGCCAGTTCGGCAATGAGCAGTTCTTC. As protein: CASSLGREGQFGNEQFF. The chain uses TRBV13 and TRBJ2-1, with 7 bases identical to TRBD2. V trimming: 0 bases; J trimming: 6 bases; junction bases outside the gene matches: 11. CDR1 is PRHDT, CDR2 FYEKMQ, per germline (reference sequence). The CDR3 consists of 17 residues.

Regarding this clone: Other DNA sequences in the same sample also yield this CDR3. The chain uses TRBV7-9 and TRBJ1-3, with 7 bases identical to TRBD1. The V and J ends lost 4 bases and 0 bases, in that order; junction bases with no gene match: 0. Looked up from germline, CDR1 is SEHNR and CDR2 is FQNEAQ (reference sequence). The CDR3 sequence is 14 residues long. The DNA of the CDR3 is TGTGCCAGCAGCTCAGGGGGCTCTGGAAACACCATATATTTT. Its protein is CASSSGGSGNTIYF. The full variable domain, its missing parts supplied by reference TRBV7-9 and TRBJ1-3, is DTGVSQNPRHKITKRGQNVTFRCDPISEHNRLYWYRQTLGQGPEFLTYFQNEAQLEKSRLLSDRFSAERPKGSFSTLEIQRTEQGDSAMYLCASSSGGSGNTIYFGEGSWLTVV.

The CDR3 region is CASSPGLVEETQYF. Written as DNA, the CDR3 is TGTGCCAGCAGCCCGGGACTCGTCGAAGAGACCCAGTACTTC. The V call is TRBV28, the J call TRBJ2-5; D possibly corresponds to TRBD2 (6 bases). Per the germline V gene, CDR1 is MDHEN and CDR2 is SYDVKM. This CDR3 has 14 residues. V shed 6 bases and J shed 3 bases, with 14 bases lying between them.

The rearrangement uses TRBV28 and TRBJ1-1, with 7 nucleotides matching TRBD1. Germline CDR1 reads MDHEN; CDR2 reads SYDVKM. The CDR3 runs to 17 residues. With 6 bases clipped from V and 1 base from J, the junction kept 14 bases outside the gene matches. The CDR3 sequence: CASSFDRVSNGNTEAFF. The CDR3 region has the DNA TGTGCCAGCAGCTTCGACAGGGTTTCCAATGGGAACACTGAAGCTTTCTTT. Together with reference TRBV28 and TRBJ1-1, the CDR3 gives the full variable domain: DVKVTQSSRYLVKRTGEKVFLECVQDMDHENMFWYRQDPGLGLRLIYFSYDVKMKEKGDIPEGYSVSREKKERFSLILESASTNQTSMYLCASSFDRVSNGNTEAFFGQGTRLTVV.

The chain carries TRBV2 and TRBJ1-5; no definite D call. Germline V gene sequence: CDR1 SNHLY, CDR2 FYNNEI. The CDR3 covers 12 residues. The germline V and J ends were trimmed by 6 bases and 4 bases, with 7 bases remaining between them. The CDR3 DNA reads TGTGCCAGCAGAAAAGCGAATCAGCCCCAGCATTTT. This sequence encodes CASRKANQPQHF.

Note on this clone: A read error may produce the germline difference seen at one junction end. This CDR3 is also generated by other DNA sequences in the sample. V is TRBV7-2 and J is TRBJ1-2; TRBD1 agrees at 7 bases. The CDR3 loop spans 14 amino acids. Per the germline V gene, CDR1 is SGHTA and CDR2 is FQGNSA. CDR3 protein: CASSSTGQARGYTF. In DNA form, the CDR3 reads TGCGCCAGCAGCTCCACAGGACAGGCCAGGGGCTACACCTTC.

V is TRBV4-1 and J is TRBJ2-7; TRBD2 matches at 14 bases. Germline CDR1 is MGHRA and CDR2 is YSYEKL. The CDR3 sequence is 16 residues long. Trimming removed 4 bases from V and 4 bases from J; junction bases left unmatched: 6. Written as DNA, the CDR3 is TGCGCCAGCAGCCGGGAGACTAGCGGGAGGGAGTACGAGCAGTACTTC. Its translation is CASSRETSGREYEQYF.

The chain combines TRBV5-1 with TRBJ1-2, with 9 bases that match TRBD1. V lost 2 bases and J lost 6; bases outside the gene matches: 11. The germline V gene encodes CDR1 SGHRS and CDR2 YFSETQ. CDR3 length: 16 residues. CDR3 bases: TGCGCCAGCAGCTTAACCGGGACAGGGAAAGTAGATGGCTACACCTTC. It translates to CASSLTGTGKVDGYTF.

The chain carries TRBV6-4 and TRBJ1-2; 7 bases fit TRBD1. The CDR3 totals 13 residues. Germline-derived CDR1 and CDR2 are MRHNA and SNTAGT. Trimming at V came to 5 bases and at J to 5 bases, leaving 5 bases not matched to a gene. CDR3 amino acids: CASSLWTGYGYTF. CDR3 in DNA: TGTGCCAGCAGTCTTTGGACAGGATATGGCTACACCTTC.

The rearrangement links TRBV28 to TRBJ2-1; 9 nucleotides match TRBD2. This CDR3 region has 17 residues. Germline V CDR1 and CDR2: MDHEN, SYDVKM. The V segment lost 0 bases and the J segment 0 bases; nucleotides outside the gene matches: 3. The CDR3 DNA is TGTGCCAGCAGTTTATGGGTTAGCGGGAGCTCCTACAATGAGCAGTTCTTC. The encoded protein is CASSLWVSGSSYNEQFF.

Remarks on this clone: Distinct nucleotide sequences in the sample also encode this CDR3. The chain couples TRBV15 to TRBJ1-1; a possible D gene is TRBD1 (5 bases). This CDR3 contains 13 residues. Per germline, CDR1 LNHNV and CDR2 YYDKDF (reference sequence). Trimming took 0 bases from V and 4 from J, leaving 6 bases between them. The CDR3 loop is CATSRDRATEAFF. In DNA form, the CDR3 reads TGTGCCACCAGCAGAGACAGGGCCACTGAAGCTTTCTTT.

This chain joins TRBV2 and TRBJ1-2, with 7 bases fitting TRBD1. The V gene end was trimmed by 8 bases and the J gene end by 2 bases; junction bases not matched to a gene: 8. The CDR3 runs 14 residues. Germline assignment: CDR1 SNHLY and CDR2 FYNNEI. DNA for the CDR3: TGTGCCAGCGATTTCACAGGGGCGAACTATGGCTACACCTTC. Encoded protein: CASDFTGANYGYTF.

As concerns this clone: This sample also contains other DNA sequences that code for the same CDR3. V gene TRBV27 combines with J gene TRBJ2-7; perhaps TRBD2 as D (5 bases). The V gene lost 3 bases and the J gene lost 2 bases, with 11 bases spanning the gap. The CDR3 extends over 14 amino acids. CDR1 and CDR2 from the germline V gene are MNHEY and SMNVEV (reference sequence). CDR3 coding DNA: TGTGCCAGCAGTTTTCGGCTAGCCCCCTACGAGCAGTACTTC. This encodes CASSFRLAPYEQYF.

V gene TRBV11-1 combines with J gene TRBJ2-1, with D perhaps TRBD1 (6 bases). This CDR3 contains 15 residues. From germline, CDR1 is SGHAT and CDR2 FQDESV (reference sequence). The V end lost 5 bases, the J end lost 4 bases, and 15 bases lay between the germline ends. The DNA of the CDR3 is TGTGCCAGCAGCCCCGGCCGACAGGAATACAATGAGCAGTTCTTC. Translation: CASSPGRQEYNEQFF.